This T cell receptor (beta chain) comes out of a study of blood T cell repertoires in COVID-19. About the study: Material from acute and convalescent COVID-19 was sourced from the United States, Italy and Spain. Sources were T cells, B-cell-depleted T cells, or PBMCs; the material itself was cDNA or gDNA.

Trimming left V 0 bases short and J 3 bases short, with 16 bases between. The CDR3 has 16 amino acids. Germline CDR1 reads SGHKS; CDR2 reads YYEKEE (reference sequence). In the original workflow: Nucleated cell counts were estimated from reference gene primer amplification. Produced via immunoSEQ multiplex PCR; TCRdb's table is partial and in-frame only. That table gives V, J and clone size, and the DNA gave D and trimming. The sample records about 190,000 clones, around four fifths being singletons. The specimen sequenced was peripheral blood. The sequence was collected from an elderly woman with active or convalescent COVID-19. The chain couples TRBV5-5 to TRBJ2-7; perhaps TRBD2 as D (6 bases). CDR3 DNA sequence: TGTGCCAGCAGCTTGGCCGGGAGAGCCGGACACTACGAGCAGTACTTC. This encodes CASSLAGRAGHYEQYF. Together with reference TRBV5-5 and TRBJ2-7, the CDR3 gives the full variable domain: DAGVTQSPTHLIKTRGQQVTLRCSPISGHKSVSWYQQVLGQGPQFIFQYYEKEERGRGNFPDRFSARQFPNYSSELNVNALLLGDSALYLCASSLAGRAGHYEQYFGPGTRLTVT.